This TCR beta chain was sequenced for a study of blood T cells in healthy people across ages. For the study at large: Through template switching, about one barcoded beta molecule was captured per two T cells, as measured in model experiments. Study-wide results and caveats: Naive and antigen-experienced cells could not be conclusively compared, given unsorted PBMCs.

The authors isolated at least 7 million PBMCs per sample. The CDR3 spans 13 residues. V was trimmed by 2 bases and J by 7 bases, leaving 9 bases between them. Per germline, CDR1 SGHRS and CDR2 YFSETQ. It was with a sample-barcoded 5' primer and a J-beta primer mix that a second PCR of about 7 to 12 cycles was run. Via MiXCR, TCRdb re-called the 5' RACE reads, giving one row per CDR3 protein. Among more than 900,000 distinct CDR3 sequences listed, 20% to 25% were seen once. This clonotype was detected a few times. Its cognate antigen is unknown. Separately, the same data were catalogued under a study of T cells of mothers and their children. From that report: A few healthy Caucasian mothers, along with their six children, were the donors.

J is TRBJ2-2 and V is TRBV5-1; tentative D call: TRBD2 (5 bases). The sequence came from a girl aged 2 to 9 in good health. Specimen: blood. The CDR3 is CASSLYGDGELFF. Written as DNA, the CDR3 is TGCGCCAGCAGCTTATACGGGGACGGGGAGCTGTTTTTT.